The 10 T cell receptor beta chains in this list originate from one sample, sequenced in a study of OX40 agonist ivuxolimab in advanced cancers. Repertoires were generated with immunoSEQ multiplex PCR, while TCRdb's copy carries only in-frame clones and drops some. The repertoire holds approximately 60,000 clones, with approximately 93% as singletons. This sample comprised CD4+ or CD8+ T cells sorted from blood, obtained in a trial of the OX40 agonist ivuxolimab. These receptors were taken from an adult with an advanced solid tumor such as melanoma, head and neck, liver or kidney cancer.

This clone has only one observation. The J gene is TRBJ2-2, the V gene TRBV6-5, with D uncertain. The CDR3 has 14 amino acids. V lost 5 bases and J lost 3, with 10 bases in between. Germline-derived CDR1 and CDR2 are MNHEY and SVGAGI. Written as DNA, the CDR3 is TGTGCCAGCAGTCTCTTCGTTGACACCGGGGAGCTGTTTTTT. It translates to CASSLFVDTGELFF.

The chain carries TRBV4-3 and TRBJ2-2, with TRBD2 matching over 7 bases. In germline, CDR1 is LGHNA, CDR2 YSLEER. CDR3 size: 18 residues. Trimming took 2 bases from V and 5 from J; bases not matched to a gene: 14. The CDR3: CASSQLTMAGAGTGELFF. DNA for the CDR3: TGCGCCAGCAGCCAACTAACTATGGCGGGAGCGGGAACCGGGGAGCTGTTTTTT.

This chain connects TRBV6-5 to TRBJ2-7; D ambiguous. Trimming took off 0 bases at V and 2 bases at J, with 14 bases between the two ends. The CDR3 spans 16 residues. Germline loops: CDR1 MNHEY, CDR2 SVGAGI. CDR3 nucleotide sequence: TGTGCCAGCAGTTACTCGTTTGGTCGGAAAACCTACGAGCAGTACTTC. As protein: CASSYSFGRKTYEQYF.

For the CDR3, the DNA is TGTGCCAGCAGTCAACCACTGCTCGGGCAGAGCTACAATGAGCAGTTCTTC. Amino acid sequence: CASSQPLLGQSYNEQFF. The chain recombines TRBV27 with TRBJ2-1; D remains unclear. V shed 5 bases and J shed 3 bases, with 20 bases lying between them. Germline V gives CDR1 MNHEY, CDR2 SMNVEV (reference sequence). The CDR3 sequence is 17 residues long.

V usage is TRBV9 and J usage is TRBJ2-3, with no clear D. Germline assignment: CDR1 SGDLS and CDR2 YYNGEE. This CDR3 comprises 12 residues. Trimming stripped 0 bases from V and 6 bases from J, with 5 bases between. In DNA form, the CDR3 reads TGTGCCAGCAGCGTAGATGAGGATACGCAGTATTTT. Its translation is CASSVDEDTQYF.

This rearrangement joins TRBV19 to TRBJ1-2; no clear D. This CDR3 comprises 13 residues. Trimming stripped 6 bases from V and 3 bases from J, with 11 bases between. Germline values: CDR1 LNHDA, CDR2 SQIVND (reference sequence). The CDR3 nucleotides are TGTGCCAGTAGGATCGGGGTTTACTATGGCTACACCTTC. Translated: CASRIGVYYGYTF.

The J gene is TRBJ2-7, the V gene TRBV29-1; tentatively, D is TRBD1 (5 bases). The CDR3 totals 12 residues. The germline CDR1 and CDR2 sequences are SQVTM and ANQGSEA. V dropped 5 bases and J dropped 1 base, with 9 bases sitting between them. The CDR3 is CSVMQGSYEQYF. The CDR3, as DNA: TGCAGCGTTATGCAGGGTTCCTACGAGCAGTACTTC.

The V gene is TRBV7-6, the J gene TRBJ2-1, with D possibly being TRBD2 (5 bases). V was pared by 4 bases and J by 0 bases, with 16 bases between. CDR1 and CDR2 (germline): SGHVS, FNYEAQ. This CDR3 has 17 amino acids. Written as DNA, the CDR3 is TGTGCCAGCAGCTCGATCACGGGCGGAGGCTCCTACAATGAGCAGTTCTTC. Translated, it gives CASSSITGGGSYNEQFF.

CDR3 amino acids: CASSFWTSGSNPSYEQYF. The CDR3 nucleotides read TGTGCCAGCAGTTTCTGGACTAGCGGGAGTAATCCCTCCTACGAGCAGTACTTC. The rearrangement links TRBV27 to TRBJ2-7, with TRBD2 identical over 13 bases. CDR3 length: 18 amino acids. J lost 0 bases, V lost 3 bases, and 8 bases had no gene match. The germline V gene has CDR1 MNHEY and CDR2 SMNVEV (reference sequence).

The chain carries TRBV6-6 and TRBJ2-1, with 8 bases aligning to TRBD2. V lost 8 bases to trimming and J lost 4 bases; unmatched junction nucleotides: 13. This CDR3 has 16 residues. Germline CDR1 reads MNHNY; CDR2 reads SVGAGI (reference sequence). The CDR3 spells CASSLGPSGLYNEQFF. CDR3 sequence (DNA): TGTGCCAGCTCGCTAGGCCCTAGCGGGCTTTACAATGAGCAGTTCTTC.